This T cell receptor beta chain was sequenced during a study of read filtering for tumor transcriptome and immune sequencing. Study-wide context: TCR-mapped reads were about 3.5 to 10.27 million with IR-seq versus about 85 to 1,300 with RNA-seq.

This clonotype came up many times. Bone marrow was sampled from every patient at the time of active disease. Germline V gene sequence: CDR1 SGHNT, CDR2 YYREEE (reference sequence). After removal of 0 bases from V and 2 bases from J, the junction contained 3 bases not matched to a gene. The CDR3 length is 16 residues. From 300 to 450 ng of RNA, a library with molecular barcoded alpha/delta and beta/gamma adaptors was made. TCRdb reanalysed the reads using MiXCR and keeps one entry per CDR3 protein. The profile shows about 14,000 distinct CDR3 sequences, 20% of them singletons. The V and J genes are TRBV5-4 and TRBJ2-5, with 11 bases lining up with TRBD2. The sequenced material came from a population of CD138-negative cells sorted from bone marrow. This clonotype was sampled from a donor at least 40 years old with multiple myeloma. The CDR3 protein is CASSLGLAGGQETQYF. Here the CDR3 DNA reads TGTGCCAGCAGCTTGGGGCTAGCGGGGGGACAAGAGACCCAGTACTTC.